A selection of T cell receptor beta chains follows, all from one sample in a study of cytomegalovirus exposure and HLA in healthy donors. Clones were sequenced by immunoSEQ multiplex PCR, and TCRdb holds only the in-frame ones, with some missing. The data show roughly 100,000 clones, around 80% seen once. The sample was PBMCs. The receptors stem from a woman aged 18-35 years in good health and CMV-seropositive. The CDR3 runs from the conserved cysteine through the conserved F or W. D genes are given only for firm matches. Where a row states a size, it is once, few, many or the class of an expanded clone; other rows omit it.

j_call v_call clone_size d_call cdr3_nt cdr3_aa
TRBJ1-1 TRBV29-1 few . TGCAGCGTGAGCCTGAATATGAACACTGAAGCTTTCTTT CSVSLNMNTEAFF
TRBJ2-1 TRBV5-1 . TRBD2 TGCGCCAGCAGCTCGACTAGCGGGAGAAATGAGCAGTTCTTC CASSSTSGRNEQFF
TRBJ1-1 TRBV25-1 . . TGTGCCAGCAGTGAGCCCACAGGAGAAGCTTTCTTT CASSEPTGEAFF
TRBJ1-2 TRBV23-1 few TRBD1 TGCGCCAGCAGTACGACAGGGGACAACTATGGCTACACCTTC CASSTTGDNYGYTF
TRBJ2-2 TRBV7-6 . . TGTGCCAGCAGTTCCGCGATCGGGAGAGCCGGGGAGCTGTTTTTT CASSSAIGRAGELFF
TRBJ2-3 TRBV5-4 . TRBD2 TGTGCCAGCAGCCACGGCGGGGCGGGAGTGCTAGATACGCAGTATTTT CASSHGGAGVLDTQYF
TRBJ2-2 TRBV2 few . TGTGCCAGCACCACAGGACCGAGAACCGGGGAGCTGTTTTTT CASTTGPRTGELFF
TRBJ2-7 TRBV28 . TRBD2 TGTGCCAGCAGTTTATTGGCGGGAGGGCCGAACGAGCAGTACTTC CASSLLAGGPNEQYF
TRBJ2-2 TRBV19 . . TGTGCCAGTAGTATAGATCTCGTCAGGGACACCGGGGAGCTGTTTTTT CASSIDLVRDTGELFF
TRBJ2-7 TRBV2 . TRBD2 TGTGCCAGGGGGAGCGGGAGATCCTACGAGCAGTACTTC CARGSGRSYEQYF
TRBJ2-7 TRBV27 . . TGTGCCAGCAGTCCGGACTCTTACTACGAGCAGTACTTC CASSPDSYYEQYF
TRBJ2-1 TRBV28 . TRBD1 TGTGCCAGCAGTTCACGACAGGGAAACAATGAGCAGTTCTTC CASSSRQGNNEQFF
TRBJ1-2 TRBV5-8 . . TGTGCCAGCAGCTTGCCGGGGTCCGCGAACTATGGCTACACCTTC CASSLPGSANYGYTF
TRBJ1-1 TRBV4-1 . . TGCGCCAGCAGCCACCCCAATTTGAACACTGAAGCTTTCTTT CASSHPNLNTEAFF
TRBJ1-1 TRBV28 . . TGTGCCAGCAGTTTAATGAGTCGTTCCACTGAAGCTTTCTTT CASSLMSRSTEAFF
TRBJ2-3 TRBV6-4 . . TGTGCCAGCAGTGACTCGGCTAGCACAGATACGCAGTATTTT CASSDSASTDTQYF
TRBJ2-1 TRBV7-2 once TRBD2 TGTGCCAGCAGCTTAGTTCCGGGACTAGTGGTGGGGTCCTACAATGAGCAGTTCTTC CASSLVPGLVVGSYNEQFF
TRBJ1-4 TRBV18 . . TGTGCCAGCTCAGCACCAGTCGGATCCGGGGAAAATGAAAAACTGTTTTTT CASSAPVGSGENEKLFF
TRBJ2-3 TRBV9 . TRBD2 TGTGCCAGCAGCGTCAATCGCTTAGCGGGAGAGACAGATACGCAGTATTTT CASSVNRLAGETDTQYF
TRBJ2-1 TRBV10-3 . . TGTGCCATCAGTGAGTCGGGTAGCGGAACCTACAATGAGCAGTTCTTC CAISESGSGTYNEQFF
TRBJ1-1 TRBV5-1 . TRBD1 TGCGCCAGCAGCTCCCGGACAGGGGGCCCGAACACTGAAGCTTTCTTT CASSSRTGGPNTEAFF
TRBJ2-7 TRBV5-6 . . TGTGCCAGCAGCTTGACCCAGGGCTCCCACGAGCAGTACTTC CASSLTQGSHEQYF
TRBJ1-5 TRBV21-1 few . TGTGCCAGCGTTACCGGGACAGGTTGCCATCAGCCCCAGCATTTT CASVTGTGCHQPQHF
TRBJ2-7 TRBV2 . . TGTGCCAGCAGTGAATTTGTACAACCCTACGAGCAGTACTTC CASSEFVQPYEQYF
TRBJ2-3 TRBV27 . TRBD2 TGTGCCAGCCTGGGACCGGGACTAGACACAGATACGCAGTATTTT CASLGPGLDTDTQYF
TRBJ2-1 TRBV7-9 . . TGTGCCAGCCCTACAGGGCCCTACAATGAGCAGTTCTTC CASPTGPYNEQFF
TRBJ1-1 TRBV6-1 few TRBD1 TGTGCCAGCAGTGTCGGGACAGAGAACACTGAAGCTTTCTTT CASSVGTENTEAFF
TRBJ2-4 TRBV7-2 . . TGTGCCAGCAGCTCCAACCCCGGGATGAGGGACATTCAGTACTTC CASSSNPGMRDIQYF
TRBJ1-2 TRBV5-1 few . TGCGCCAGCAGCTTGGCCGTATCGGCACGGAGAGATACTAACTATGGCTACACCTTC CASSLAVSARRDTNYGYTF
TRBJ2-1 TRBV6-6 . . TGTGCCAGTTTAGGCGGGAACTACAATGAGCAGTTCTTC CASLGGNYNEQFF
TRBJ1-5 TRBV28 once . TGTGCCAGCAGTTTACAGGGGACTAGCAATCAGCCCCAGCATTTT CASSLQGTSNQPQHF
TRBJ2-1 TRBV14 . TRBD2 TGTGCCAGCAGCCAAGCGTGGAGCGGGAGGGTTAATGAGCAGTTCTTC CASSQAWSGRVNEQFF
TRBJ1-3 TRBV28 . . TGTGCCAGCAGGGAGGGACTGTTGTTCTCTGGAAACACCATATATTTT CASREGLLFSGNTIYF
TRBJ2-3 TRBV7-8 . . TGTGCCAGCAGCTTAGCGAGGGTGTCTCCCACAGATACGCAGTATTTT CASSLARVSPTDTQYF
TRBJ2-7 TRBV6-5 . . TGTGCCAGCAGTTACGCACAGGGCTACGAGCAGTACTTC CASSYAQGYEQYF
TRBJ1-2 TRBV6-1 . . TGTGCCAGCAGCGAAGACAGATTCTTATACTATGGCTACACCTTC CASSEDRFLYYGYTF
TRBJ1-5 TRBV7-6 . . TGTGCCAGCAGCTTACGACAGACCCAGCCCCAGCATTTT CASSLRQTQPQHF
TRBJ2-1 TRBV29-1 . . TGCAGCGTTGAAGTGGGCGCGAGCTCCTACAATGAGCAGTTCTTC CSVEVGASSYNEQFF
TRBJ2-1 TRBV7-9 . . TGTGCCAGCAGCTTAGCCGTAGTTCTCAATGAGCAGTTCTTC CASSLAVVLNEQFF
TRBJ2-5 TRBV29-1 . . TGCAGCGTTGAAGTTCGGACGGGGCAAGAGACCCAGTACTTC CSVEVRTGQETQYF
TRBJ2-3 TRBV10-3 . . TGTGCCACGCAGGGCGGGGCAGATACGCAGTATTTT CATQGGADTQYF
TRBJ1-1 TRBV10-1 . . TGCGCCAGCAGTGACAGGGCAACGAACACTGAAGCTTTCTTT CASSDRATNTEAFF